This TCR beta chain originates from a study of T cells in Graves' hyperthyroidism and ophthalmopathy. The germline CDR1 and CDR2 sequences are MNHEY and SVGEGT. V shed 3 bases and J 2 bases; nucleotides not matched to a gene: 4. The CDR3 is 17 amino acids. Amplification yielded TCR beta CDR3 regions, with RNA transcripts as the source. With the HTBI primer set, the TCR CDR3 went through a first round of RT-PCR. Each CDR3 protein is one row after TCRdb ran MiXCR on the multiplex PCR reads. In the table there are about 480,000 distinct CDR3 sequences, around 22% of which are singletons. Study-wide findings and caveats: Ophthalmopathy, which appeared later, was predicted by the model a median around 6.5 months before onset.

On this clonotype: What it recognizes is unknown.

Sequencing was carried out using blood. The TCR sequence derives from a woman in her thirties with Graves' ophthalmopathy. The chain combines TRBV6-2 or TRBV6-3 with TRBJ2-6, with 10 bases fitting TRBD1. The CDR3 reads CASSYWDRGAGANVLTF. CDR3 DNA sequence: TGTGCCAGCAGTTATTGGGACAGGGGAGCTGGGGCCAACGTCCTGACTTTC.